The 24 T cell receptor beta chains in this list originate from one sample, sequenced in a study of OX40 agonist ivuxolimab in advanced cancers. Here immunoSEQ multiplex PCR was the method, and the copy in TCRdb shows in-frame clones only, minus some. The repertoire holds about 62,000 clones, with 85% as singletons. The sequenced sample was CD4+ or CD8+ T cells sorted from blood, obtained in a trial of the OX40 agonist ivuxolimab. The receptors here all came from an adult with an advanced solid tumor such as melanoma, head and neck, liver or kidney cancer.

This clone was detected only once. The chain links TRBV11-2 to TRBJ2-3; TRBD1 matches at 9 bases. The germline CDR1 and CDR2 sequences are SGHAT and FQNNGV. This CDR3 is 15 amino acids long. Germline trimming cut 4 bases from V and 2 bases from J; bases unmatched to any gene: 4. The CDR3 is CASSSDRGDTDTQYF. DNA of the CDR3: TGTGCCAGCAGCTCGGACAGGGGAGACACAGATACGCAGTATTTT.

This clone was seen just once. The CDR3 region has the DNA TGTGCCAGCAGCTCCTGGACACTCCAAGAGACCCAGTACTTC. As protein: CASSSWTLQETQYF. The chain has TRBV5-6 and TRBJ2-5, with D possibly being TRBD1 (5 bases). Trimming stripped 3 bases from V and 1 base from J, with 10 bases between. In germline, CDR1 is SGHDT, CDR2 YYEEEE. CDR3 length: 14 residues.

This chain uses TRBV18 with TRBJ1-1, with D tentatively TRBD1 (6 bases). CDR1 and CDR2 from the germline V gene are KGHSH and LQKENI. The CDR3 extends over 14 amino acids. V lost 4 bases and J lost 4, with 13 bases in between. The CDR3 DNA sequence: TGTGCCAGCTCACTCGAGGGGGGGAGCACTGAAGCTTTCTTT. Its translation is CASSLEGGSTEAFF.

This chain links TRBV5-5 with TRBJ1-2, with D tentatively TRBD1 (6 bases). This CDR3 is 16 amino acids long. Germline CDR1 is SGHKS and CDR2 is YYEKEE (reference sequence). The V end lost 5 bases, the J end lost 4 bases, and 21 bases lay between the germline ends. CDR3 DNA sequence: TGTGCCAGCAGTAAAGAACAGGGAGTTGTTTTCTATGGCTACACCTTC. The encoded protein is CASSKEQGVVFYGYTF. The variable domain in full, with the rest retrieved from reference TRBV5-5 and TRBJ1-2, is DAGVTQSPTHLIKTRGQQVTLRCSPISGHKSVSWYQQVLGQGPQFIFQYYEKEERGRGNFPDRFSARQFPNYSSELNVNALLLGDSALYLCASSKEQGVVFYGYTFGSGTRLTVV.

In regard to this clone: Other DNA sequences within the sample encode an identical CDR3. The CDR3 sequence: CASSQSGQSNQPQHF. CDR3 in DNA: TGTGCCAGCAGCCAATCAGGGCAGTCCAATCAGCCCCAGCATTTT. The V and J genes are TRBV16 and TRBJ1-5, with D unclear. Trimming removed 0 bases from V and 3 bases from J, with 9 bases in between. This CDR3 comprises 15 residues. Germline V lookup: CDR1 KGHSY, CDR2 FQNENV.

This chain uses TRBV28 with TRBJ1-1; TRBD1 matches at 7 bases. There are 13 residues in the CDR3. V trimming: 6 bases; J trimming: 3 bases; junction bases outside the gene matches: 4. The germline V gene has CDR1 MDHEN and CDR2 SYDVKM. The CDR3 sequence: CASSLDRDTEAFF. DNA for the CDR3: TGTGCCAGCAGCCTCGACAGGGACACTGAAGCTTTCTTT.

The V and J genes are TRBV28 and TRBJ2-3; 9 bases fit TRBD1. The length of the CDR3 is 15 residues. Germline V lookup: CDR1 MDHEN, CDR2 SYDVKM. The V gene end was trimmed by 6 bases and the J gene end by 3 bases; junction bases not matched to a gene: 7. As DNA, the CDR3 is TGTGCCAGCAGCCCCCCGGGACAGGGTACAGATACGCAGTATTTT. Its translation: CASSPPGQGTDTQYF.

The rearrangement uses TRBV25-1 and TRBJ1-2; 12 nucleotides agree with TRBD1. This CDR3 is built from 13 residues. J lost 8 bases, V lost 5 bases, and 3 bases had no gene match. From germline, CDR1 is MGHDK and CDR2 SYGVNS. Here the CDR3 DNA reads TGTGCCAGCAGTAGGGACAGGGGGCTCGGCTACACCTTC. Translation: CASSRDRGLGYTF.

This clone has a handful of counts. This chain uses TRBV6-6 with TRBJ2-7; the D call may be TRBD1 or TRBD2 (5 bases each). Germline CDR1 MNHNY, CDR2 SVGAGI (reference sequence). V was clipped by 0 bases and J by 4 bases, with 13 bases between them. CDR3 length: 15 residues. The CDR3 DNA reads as TGTGCCAGCAGTTACTCGAGTACGAGGGGATACGAGCAGTACTTC. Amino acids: CASSYSSTRGYEQYF.

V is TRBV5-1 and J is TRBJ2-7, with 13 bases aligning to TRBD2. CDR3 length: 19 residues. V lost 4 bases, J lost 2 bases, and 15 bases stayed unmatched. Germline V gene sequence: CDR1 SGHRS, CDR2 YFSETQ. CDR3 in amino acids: CASSPAKGLAGELAYEQYF. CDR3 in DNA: TGCGCCAGCAGCCCCGCGAAAGGACTAGCGGGAGAATTAGCCTACGAGCAGTACTTC.

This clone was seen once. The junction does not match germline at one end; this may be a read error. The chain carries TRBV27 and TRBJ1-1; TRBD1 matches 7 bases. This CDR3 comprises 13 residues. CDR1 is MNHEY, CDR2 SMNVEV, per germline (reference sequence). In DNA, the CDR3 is TGTGCCAGCAAACCGACAGGGCGACGCCGATACACCTTT. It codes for CASKPTGRRRYTF.

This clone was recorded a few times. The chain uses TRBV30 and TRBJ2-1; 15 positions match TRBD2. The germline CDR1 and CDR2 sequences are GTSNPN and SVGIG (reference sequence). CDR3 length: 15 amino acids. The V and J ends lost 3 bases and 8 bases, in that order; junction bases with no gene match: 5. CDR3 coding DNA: TGTGCCTGGAGCTTAGGACTAGCGGGGGGGTATGAGCAGTTCTTC. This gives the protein CAWSLGLAGGYEQFF. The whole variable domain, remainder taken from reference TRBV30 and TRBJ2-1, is SQTIHQWPATLVQPVGSPLSLECTVEGTSNPNLYWYRQAAGRGLQLLFYSVGIGQISSEVPQNLSASRPQDRQFILSSKKLLLSDSGFYLCAWSLGLAGGYEQFFGPGTRLTVL.

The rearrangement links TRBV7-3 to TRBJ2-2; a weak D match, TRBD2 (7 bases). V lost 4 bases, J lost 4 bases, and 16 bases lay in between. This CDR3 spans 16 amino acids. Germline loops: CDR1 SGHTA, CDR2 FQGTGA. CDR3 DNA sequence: TGTGCCAGCAGCTCATCGGCGGGGGCGGGCACCGGGGAGCTGTTTTTT. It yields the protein CASSSSAGAGTGELFF.

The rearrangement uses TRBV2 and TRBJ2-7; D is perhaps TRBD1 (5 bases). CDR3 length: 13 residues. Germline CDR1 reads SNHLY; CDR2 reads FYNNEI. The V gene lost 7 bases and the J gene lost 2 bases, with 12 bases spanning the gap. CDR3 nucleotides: TGTGCCAGCAAGGGGTCAGGGCCCTACGAGCAGTACTTC. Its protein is CASKGSGPYEQYF.

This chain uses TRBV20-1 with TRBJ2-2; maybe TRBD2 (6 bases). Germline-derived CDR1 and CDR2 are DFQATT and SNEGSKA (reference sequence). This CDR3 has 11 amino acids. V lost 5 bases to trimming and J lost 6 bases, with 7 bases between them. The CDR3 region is CSAERAGELFF. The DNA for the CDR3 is TGCAGTGCTGAGCGGGCCGGGGAGCTGTTTTTT.

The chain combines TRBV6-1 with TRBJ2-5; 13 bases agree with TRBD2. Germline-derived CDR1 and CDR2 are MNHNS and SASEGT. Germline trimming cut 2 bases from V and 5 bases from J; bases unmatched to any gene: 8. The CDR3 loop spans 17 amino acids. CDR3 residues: CASSEFGLAGEGETQYF. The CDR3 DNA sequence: TGTGCCAGCAGTGAATTCGGACTAGCGGGAGAGGGGGAGACCCAGTACTTC.

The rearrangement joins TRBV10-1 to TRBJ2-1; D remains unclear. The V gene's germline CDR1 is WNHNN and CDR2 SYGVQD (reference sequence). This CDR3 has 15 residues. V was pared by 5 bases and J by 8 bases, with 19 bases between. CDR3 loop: CASSKRGMSRDEQFF. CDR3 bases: TGCGCCAGCAGTAAACGAGGAATGTCAAGGGATGAGCAGTTCTTC.

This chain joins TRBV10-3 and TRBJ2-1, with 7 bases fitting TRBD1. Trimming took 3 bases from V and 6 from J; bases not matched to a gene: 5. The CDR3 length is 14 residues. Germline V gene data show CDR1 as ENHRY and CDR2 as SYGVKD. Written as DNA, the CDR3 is TGTGCCATCAGTGAATTGTCAGGGGGCAATGAGCAGTTCTTC. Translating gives CAISELSGGNEQFF.

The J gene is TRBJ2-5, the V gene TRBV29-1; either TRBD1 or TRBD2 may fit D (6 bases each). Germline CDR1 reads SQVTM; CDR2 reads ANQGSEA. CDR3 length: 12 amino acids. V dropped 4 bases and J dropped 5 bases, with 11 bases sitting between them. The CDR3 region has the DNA TGCAGCGTTGGACAGGCGGGGGAGACCCAGTACTTC. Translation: CSVGQAGETQYF.

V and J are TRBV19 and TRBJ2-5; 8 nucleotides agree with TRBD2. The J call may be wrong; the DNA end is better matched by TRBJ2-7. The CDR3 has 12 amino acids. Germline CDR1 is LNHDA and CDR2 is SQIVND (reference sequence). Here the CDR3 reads CASSREGYEQYF. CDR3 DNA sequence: TGTGCCAGTAGTCGGGAGGGGTACGAGCAGTACTTC.

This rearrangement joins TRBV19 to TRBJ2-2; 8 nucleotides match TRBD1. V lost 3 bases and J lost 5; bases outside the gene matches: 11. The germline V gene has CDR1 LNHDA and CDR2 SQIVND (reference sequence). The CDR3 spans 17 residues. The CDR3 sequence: CASSILQGVSGTGELFF. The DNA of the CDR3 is TGTGCCAGTAGTATTTTACAGGGGGTTAGTGGGACCGGGGAGCTGTTTTTT.

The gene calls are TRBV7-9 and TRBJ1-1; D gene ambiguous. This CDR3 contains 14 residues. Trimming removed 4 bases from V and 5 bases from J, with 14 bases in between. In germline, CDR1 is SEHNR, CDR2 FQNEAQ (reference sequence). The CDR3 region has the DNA TGTGCCAGCAGCTCCCGGGGAGAGGGAACTGAAGCTTTCTTT. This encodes CASSSRGEGTEAFF.

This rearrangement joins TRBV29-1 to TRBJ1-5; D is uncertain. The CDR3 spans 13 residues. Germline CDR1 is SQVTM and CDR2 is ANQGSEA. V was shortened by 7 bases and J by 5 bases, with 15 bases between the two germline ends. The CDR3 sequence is CSAGEGYDQPQHF. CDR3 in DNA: TGCAGCGCCGGAGAGGGATACGATCAGCCCCAGCATTTT.

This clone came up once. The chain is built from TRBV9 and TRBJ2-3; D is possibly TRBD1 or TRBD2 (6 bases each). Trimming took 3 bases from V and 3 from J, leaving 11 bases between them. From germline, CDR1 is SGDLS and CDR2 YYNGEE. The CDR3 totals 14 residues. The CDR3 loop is CASSAEGVTDTQYF. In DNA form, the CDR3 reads TGTGCCAGCAGCGCGGAGGGGGTGACAGATACGCAGTATTTT.